These 3 T cell receptor beta chains originate from one sample sequenced in a study of CD8+CD57+ T cells in acquired aplastic anemia. In patients chosen for sequencing, flow cytometry had shown CD8+CD57+ cell expansion. TCR beta VDJ and CDR3 profiles were obtained from a genomic DNA template. TCRdb processed the reads anew with MiXCR; each CDR3 protein has one entry. Here the sample spans 15,000 to 25,000 distinct CDR3 sequences, 30% to 40% being singletons. These TCRs are of unknown antigen specificity. Study-level results: The diversity of CD8+CD57+ cells in patients was lower than that of total CD4+ and CD8+ pools.

The sample consisted of CD8+CD57+ T cells sorted from PBMCs. Subset noted: bead-enriched CD8+CD57+ effector memory T cells from SAA patients. All receptors derive from a human donor with aplastic anemia.

The chain links TRBV2 to TRBJ2-3; TRBD2 might be the D (6 bases). The germline V gene encodes CDR1 SNHLY and CDR2 FYNNEI. The CDR3 loop spans 18 amino acids. Trimming removed 0 bases from V and 1 base from J, with 17 bases in between. CDR3 nucleotide sequence: TGTGCCAGCAGTGAAGCGGGTGGCGGGACGCGGGGCACAGATACGCAGTATTTT. The encoded protein is CASSEAGGGTRGTDTQYF.

The chain joins TRBV7-9 to TRBJ2-1, with D uncertain. V was clipped by 4 bases and J by 5 bases, with 6 bases between them. The CDR3 spans 12 residues. Germline V lookup: CDR1 SEHNR, CDR2 FQNEAQ (reference sequence). CDR3 sequence (DNA): TGTGCCAGCAGCTCCGGCAACAATGAGCAGTTCTTC. This encodes CASSSGNNEQFF.

This clonotype was found a few times. The chain carries TRBV5-6 and TRBJ2-5; D ambiguous. Trimming left V 0 bases short and J 2 bases short, with 8 bases between. CDR1 is SGHDT, CDR2 YYEEEE, per germline. The CDR3 has 14 amino acids. The CDR3 nucleotides are TGTGCCAGCAGCTTGGTTAGCATGCAAGAGACCCAGTACTTC. This gives the protein CASSLVSMQETQYF.